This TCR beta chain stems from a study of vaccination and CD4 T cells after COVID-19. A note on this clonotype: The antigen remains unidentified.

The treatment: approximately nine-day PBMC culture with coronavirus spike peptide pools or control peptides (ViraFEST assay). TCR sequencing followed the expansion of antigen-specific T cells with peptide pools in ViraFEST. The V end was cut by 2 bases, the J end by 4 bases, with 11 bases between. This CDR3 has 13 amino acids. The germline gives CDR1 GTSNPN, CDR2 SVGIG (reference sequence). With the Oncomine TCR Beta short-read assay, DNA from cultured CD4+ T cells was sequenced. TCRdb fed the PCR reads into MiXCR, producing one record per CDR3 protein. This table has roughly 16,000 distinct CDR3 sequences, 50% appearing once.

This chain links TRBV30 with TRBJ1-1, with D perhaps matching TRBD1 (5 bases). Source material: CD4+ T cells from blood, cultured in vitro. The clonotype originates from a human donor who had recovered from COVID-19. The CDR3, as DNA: TGTGCCTGGAGTAGGGGCACGGGCACTGAAGCTTTCTTT. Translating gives CAWSRGTGTEAFF. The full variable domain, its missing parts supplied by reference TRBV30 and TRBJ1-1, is SQTIHQWPATLVQPVGSPLSLECTVEGTSNPNLYWYRQAAGRGLQLLFYSVGIGQISSEVPQNLSASRPQDRQFILSSKKLLLSDSGFYLCAWSRGTGTEAFFGQGTRLTVV.